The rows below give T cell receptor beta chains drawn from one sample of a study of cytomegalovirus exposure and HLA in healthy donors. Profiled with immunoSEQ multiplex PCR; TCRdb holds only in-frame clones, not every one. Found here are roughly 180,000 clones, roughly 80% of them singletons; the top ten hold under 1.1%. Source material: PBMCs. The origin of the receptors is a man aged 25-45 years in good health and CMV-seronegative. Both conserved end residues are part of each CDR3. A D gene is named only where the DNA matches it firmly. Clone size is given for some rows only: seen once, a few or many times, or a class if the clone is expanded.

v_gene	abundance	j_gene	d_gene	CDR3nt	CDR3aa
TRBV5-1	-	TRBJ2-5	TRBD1	TGCGCCAGCAGGAGTTCCGGAGGACAGGTTCGGGAGACCCAGTACTTC	CASRSSGGQVRETQYF
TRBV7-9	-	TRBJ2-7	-	TGTTCCAGCAGCTTAGGTCCCGGAGGGGAGCAGTACTTC	CSSSLGPGGEQYF
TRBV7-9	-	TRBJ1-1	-	TGTTCCAGCAGCTTAAGGGGAAGGGACACTGAAGCTTTCTTT	CSSSLRGRDTEAFF
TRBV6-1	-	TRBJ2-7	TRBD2	TGTGCCAGCAGTGAAGGAATAGCGGGACTCAGCGACGAGCAGTACTTC	CASSEGIAGLSDEQYF
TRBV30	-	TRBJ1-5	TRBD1	TGTGCCTGGGGGGGACAGGGTCGACAGCCCCAGCATTTT	CAWGGQGRQPQHF
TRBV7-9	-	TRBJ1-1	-	TGTTCCAGCAGCTTATCAGGGACTGAAGCTTTCTTT	CSSSLSGTEAFF
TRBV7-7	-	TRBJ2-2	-	TGTGCCAGCAGCTTATCCAATACCGGGGGGCGCCGGACCGGGGAGCTGTTTTTT	CASSLSNTGGRRTGELFF
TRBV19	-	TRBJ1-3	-	TGTGCCAGTACCACCCAGGGGCCTGGTGGAAACACCATATATTTT	CASTTQGPGGNTIYF
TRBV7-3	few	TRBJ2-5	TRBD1	TGTGCCAGCAGCTTAACCGGGGACAGGGAACTTCAAGAGACCCAGTACTTC	CASSLTGDRELQETQYF
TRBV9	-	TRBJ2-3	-	TGTGCCAGCAGCGCGTCCCCTCGCACAGATACGCAGTATTTT	CASSASPRTDTQYF
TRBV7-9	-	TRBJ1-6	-	TGTGCCAGCAGCCCTGCCGACAGAGCCTATAATTCACCCCTCCACTTT	CASSPADRAYNSPLHF
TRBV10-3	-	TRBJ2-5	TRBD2	TGTGCCATCAGAGCCGGGACAGCTGCCGGGACTAGCGAGCAAGAGACCCAGTACTTC	CAIRAGTAAGTSEQETQYF
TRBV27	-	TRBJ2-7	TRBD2	TGTGCCAGCAGTTTATCGTCCAGGACTAGCGAGCTAAGCTACGAGCAGTACTTC	CASSLSSRTSELSYEQYF
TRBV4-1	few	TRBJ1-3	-	TGCGCCAGCAGCCAAGCCCGGGGAAACACCATATATTTT	CASSQARGNTIYF
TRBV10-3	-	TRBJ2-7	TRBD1	TGTGCCATCAGTGAGTTTGGGACAGGGGTCGAGCAGTACTTC	CAISEFGTGVEQYF
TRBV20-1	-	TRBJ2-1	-	TGCAGTGCTAGACGGACAGCCGAGCAGTTCTTC	CSARRTAEQFF
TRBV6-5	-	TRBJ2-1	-	TGTGCCAGCAGTCCCCTTGGGAGCTCCTACAATGAGCAGTTCTTC	CASSPLGSSYNEQFF
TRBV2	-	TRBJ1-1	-	TGTGCCAGCCTTAATCCGGACACCCGTTTGAGTCGGGCTTTCTTT	CASLNPDTRLSRAFF
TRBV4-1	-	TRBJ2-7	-	TGCGCCAGCAGCCAAGATATGAGGCCAGACGAGCAGTACTTC	CASSQDMRPDEQYF
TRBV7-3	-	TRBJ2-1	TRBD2	TGTGCCAGCAGCTCTGGGAAAGCGGGACTCCCCTACAATGAGCAGTTCTTC	CASSSGKAGLPYNEQFF
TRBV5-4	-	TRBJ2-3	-	TGTGCCAGCAGCTCCGGACAGCCGGTAACAGATACGCAGTATTTT	CASSSGQPVTDTQYF
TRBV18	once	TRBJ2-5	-	TGTGCCAGCTCGCGACAAGAGACCCAGTACTTC	CASSRQETQYF
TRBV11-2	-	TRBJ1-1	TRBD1	TGTGCCAGCAGTTTACTCGGGACAGGGGGCACTGAAGCTTTCTTT	CASSLLGTGGTEAFF
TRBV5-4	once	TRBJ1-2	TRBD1	TGTGCCAGCAGCTTAAAAGGAACAGGGGTTGGTGGCTACACCTTC	CASSLKGTGVGGYTF
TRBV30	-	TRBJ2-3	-	TGTGCCTGGGCCCCACTAGAAACTAGCACAGATACGCAGTATTTT	CAWAPLETSTDTQYF
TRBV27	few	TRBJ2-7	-	TGTGCCAGCAGTTTATCACAGGGAAAATCCTACGAGCAGTACTTC	CASSLSQGKSYEQYF
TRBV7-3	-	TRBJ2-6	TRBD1	TGTGCCAGCAGCCGATGGGACAGGTCCTCGTCTGGGGCCAACGTCCTGACTTTC	CASSRWDRSSSGANVLTF
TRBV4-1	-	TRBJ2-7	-	TGCGCCAGCAGCCAAGTAATCCAGGGCTCCTACGAGCAGTACTTC	CASSQVIQGSYEQYF
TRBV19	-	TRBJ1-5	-	TGTGCCAGCCCTAGGGGCGGATACAATCAGCCCCAGCATTTT	CASPRGGYNQPQHF
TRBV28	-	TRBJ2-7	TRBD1	TGTGCCAGCAGACATCCGGGACAGGGGAGATACGAGCAGTACTTC	CASRHPGQGRYEQYF
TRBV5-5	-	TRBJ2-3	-	TGTGCCAGCAGCTCCGGTAGGGAGACACCCAGCACAGATACGCAGTATTTT	CASSSGRETPSTDTQYF
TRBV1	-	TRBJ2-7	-	TGCACCAGCAGCCAAGAAGGTCCCCGGACAGGTTTTTACGAGCAGTACTTC	CTSSQEGPRTGFYEQYF
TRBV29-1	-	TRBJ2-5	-	TGCAGCGTTACAGGATCACAGGGAGGGGAGACCCAGTACTTC	CSVTGSQGGETQYF
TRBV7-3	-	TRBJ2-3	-	TGTGCCAGCAGCTTAACACCTAATACGCAGTATTTT	CASSLTPNTQYF
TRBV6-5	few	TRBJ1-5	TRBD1	TGTGCCAGCAGTCGGGGACAGAGAAATCAGCCCCAGCATTTT	CASSRGQRNQPQHF
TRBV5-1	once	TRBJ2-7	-	TGCGCCAGCAGCTTGGAATTGGGGGCCCACGAGCAGTACTTC	CASSLELGAHEQYF
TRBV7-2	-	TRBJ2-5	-	TGTGCCAGCAGCCATTTAGCGAGCGGTTTACAAGAGACCCAGTACTTC	CASSHLASGLQETQYF
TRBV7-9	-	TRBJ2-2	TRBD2	TGTGCCAGCAGCGTGGGGGGGGCGAACACCGGGGAGCTGTTTTTT	CASSVGGANTGELFF
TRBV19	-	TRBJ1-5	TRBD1	TGTGCCAGTAGTATTAGGGGGCCAGGGGATCAGCCCCAGCATTTT	CASSIRGPGDQPQHF
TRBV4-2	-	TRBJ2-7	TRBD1	TGTGCCAGCAGCCCTACGGGACAGGGTTCCTACGAGCAGTACTTC	CASSPTGQGSYEQYF
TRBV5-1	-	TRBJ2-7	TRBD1	TGCGCCAGCAGCTTGGGTCCCGGGACAGGGGTCGAGCAGTACTTC	CASSLGPGTGVEQYF